This record looks at one T cell receptor beta chain sequence and its context. Its cognate antigen is unknown. The authors ran a second PCR of roughly 6 to 12 cycles using a sample-barcoded 5' primer and a J-beta primer mix. A template-switch adaptor that had 12 random nucleotides put a tag on each cDNA molecule. One entry per CDR3 protein, called by TCRdb with MiXCR from the 5' RACE reads. This sample carries 790,000 or so distinct CDR3 sequences, 56% of them seen once, and the ten largest clones take under 30%. The source of the sample is a study of blood T cells in healthy people across ages. V trimming: 1 base; J trimming: 1 base; junction bases outside the gene matches: 12. The germline CDR1 and CDR2 sequences are SGHVS and FNYEAQ. This CDR3 has 19 amino acids. General observations from the study: Those diversity estimates obtained from one million T cells were thought to be underestimates. Possibly confounding the expanded clonotype changes was the fact that donor CMV status was unknown.

This clonotype was sampled from a middle-aged man in good health. This rearrangement joins TRBV7-6 to TRBJ2-2; 7 bases are a match to TRBD1. The sequencing sample was made of blood. CDR3 loop: CASSLVTGFSAKNTGELFF. CDR3 DNA: TGTGCCAGCAGCTTAGTGACAGGGTTTTCCGCAAAGAACACCGGGGAGCTGTTTTTT.